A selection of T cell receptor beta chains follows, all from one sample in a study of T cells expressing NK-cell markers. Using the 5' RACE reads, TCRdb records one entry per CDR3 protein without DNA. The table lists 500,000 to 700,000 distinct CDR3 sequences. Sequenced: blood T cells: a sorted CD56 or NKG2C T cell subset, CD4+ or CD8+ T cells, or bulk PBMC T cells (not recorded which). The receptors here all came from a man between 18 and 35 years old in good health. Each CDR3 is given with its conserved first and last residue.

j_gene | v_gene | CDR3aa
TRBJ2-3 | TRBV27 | CASSSVGQLDTQYF
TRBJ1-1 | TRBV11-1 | CASSLAGGGASVVNTEAFF
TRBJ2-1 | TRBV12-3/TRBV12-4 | CASSLARLGLVGGNEQFF
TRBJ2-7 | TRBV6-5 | CASSYSEAGASMGEQYF
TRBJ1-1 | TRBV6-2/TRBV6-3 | CASKWEPNTEAFF
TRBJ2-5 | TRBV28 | CASSFVSGSEETQYF
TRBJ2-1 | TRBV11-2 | CASSSLTDLEQFF
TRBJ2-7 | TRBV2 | CASSAGLADSYEQYF
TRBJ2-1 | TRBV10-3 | CAISESVAGGFVDEQFF
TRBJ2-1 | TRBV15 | CATSRGLAVSSYNEQFF
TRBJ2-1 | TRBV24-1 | CATSDGRSYNEQFF